This is a list of T cell receptor beta chains from one sample in a study of long-term antiretroviral therapy in people with HIV. The table came from immunoSEQ multiplex PCR; TCRdb's copy has only in-frame clones and leaves some out. In the table there are almost 30,000 clones, about 93% of which are singletons. Material: unsorted PBMCs, obtained almost 6.6 years after starting antiretroviral therapy. Receptor source: a woman aged 40-49 years with HIV. Each CDR3 is given with its conserved first and last residue. The D gene is left open where the match is weak. Where a row states a size, it is once, few, many or the class of an expanded clone; other rows omit it.

NA	NA	TRBV6-1	TRBJ1-5	CASSVGGSQSQHF	TGTGCCAGCAGTGTGGGAGGGAGTCAGTCCCAGCATTTT
NA	NA	TRBV5-1	TRBJ1-1	CASSLVGSGSDTEAFF	TGCGCCAGCAGCTTGGTAGGATCTGGGAGCGACACTGAAGCTTTCTTT
TRBD1	NA	TRBV4-2	TRBJ1-2	CASSSRDRLPLHYGYTF	TGTGCCAGCAGCTCCCGGGACAGACTCCCTCTCCACTATGGCTACACCTTC
TRBD1	NA	TRBV6-5	TRBJ1-2	CASSYSPGGNYGYTF	TGTGCCAGCAGTTACTCTCCAGGGGGGAACTATGGCTACACCTTC
NA	NA	TRBV15	TRBJ1-2	CATSREMSYGYTF	TGTGCCACCAGCAGAGAGATGTCGTATGGCTACACCTTC
NA	NA	TRBV15	TRBJ2-5	CATSRIGMGETQYF	TGTGCCACCAGCAGAATCGGTATGGGAGAGACCCAGTACTTC
TRBD2	NA	TRBV7-7	TRBJ2-3	CASSLSSGGPWADTQYF	TGTGCCAGCAGCTTAAGTAGCGGGGGCCCTTGGGCAGATACGCAGTATTTT
NA	once	TRBV6-5	TRBJ1-1	CASSYRGLQAFF	TGTGCCAGCAGTTACAGGGGGTTACAAGCTTTCTTT
NA	NA	TRBV4-1	TRBJ1-4	CASSQIGRTTNEKLFF	TGCGCCAGCAGCCAAATCGGACGGACAACTAATGAAAAACTGTTTTTT
TRBD1	NA	TRBV5-1	TRBJ2-2	CASTPMGTGGTGELFF	TGCGCCAGCACCCCTATGGGGACAGGGGGTACCGGGGAGCTGTTTTTT
NA	NA	TRBV5-8	TRBJ2-1	CARRRPKRGSSYNEQFF	TGTGCCAGACGGAGACCGAAGAGGGGAAGCTCCTACAATGAGCAGTTCTTC
NA	NA	TRBV7-2	TRBJ2-1	CASSPAGLRNEQFF	TGTGCCAGCAGCCCCGCGGGGTTGAGAAATGAGCAGTTCTTC
TRBD1	NA	TRBV6-6	TRBJ1-1	CASYRGPNTEAFF	TGTGCCAGTTACAGGGGGCCGAACACTGAAGCTTTCTTT
NA	NA	TRBV6-5	TRBJ1-1	CASSKGPYRFF	TGTGCCAGCAGCAAGGGGCCTTACCGGTTCTTT
TRBD1	NA	TRBV14	TRBJ1-2	CASSQIQGARSYGYTF	TGTGCCAGCAGCCAAATACAGGGGGCGCGTAGCTATGGCTACACCTTC
TRBD1	NA	TRBV5-4	TRBJ1-2	CASSSPIQGSYGYTF	TGTGCCAGCAGCTCACCAATACAGGGGTCCTATGGCTACACCTTC
TRBD1	once	TRBV7-9	TRBJ1-4	CASSLRRQGSEKLFF	TGTGCCAGCAGCTTAAGGAGACAGGGTAGCGAAAAACTGTTTTTT
NA	NA	TRBV2	TRBJ1-6	CASSEGTPGNNSPLHF	TGTGCCAGCAGTGAAGGGACCCCTGGGAATAATTCACCCCTCCACTTT
NA	once	TRBV27	TRBJ2-1	CASKEGRSSYNEQFF	TGTGCCAGCAAGGAGGGACGGAGCTCCTACAATGAGCAGTTCTTC
NA	once	TRBV29-1	TRBJ2-3	CSAPGQGSSDTQYF	TGCAGCGCTCCTGGCCAGGGATCCTCAGATACGCAGTATTTT
NA	NA	TRBV19	TRBJ1-5	CATRGAAYSNQPQHF	TGTGCCACCAGAGGAGCCGCTTATAGCAATCAGCCCCAGCATTTT
TRBD1	NA	TRBV5-1	TRBJ1-5	CASTTGEVGQPQHF	TGCGCCAGTACCACAGGGGAAGTGGGTCAGCCCCAGCATTTT
NA	NA	TRBV2	TRBJ1-4	CASIPDRNNEKLFF	TGTGCCAGCATCCCCGACAGGAATAATGAAAAACTGTTTTTT
NA	once	TRBV25-1	TRBJ1-2	CASSEGRRDGYTF	TGTGCCAGCAGTGAGGGGCGCAGGGATGGCTACACCTTC
TRBD2	NA	TRBV4-3	TRBJ2-3	CASSQDRSSGGADTQYF	TGCGCCAGCAGCCAAGATAGGTCTAGCGGGGGGGCGGATACGCAGTATTTT
NA	NA	TRBV4-1	TRBJ2-4	CASSQVTSRVIQYF	TGCGCCAGCAGCCAAGTAACTAGCCGAGTCATTCAGTACTTC
NA	few	TRBV5-5	TRBJ1-4	CASSIEGGTGKLFF	TGTGCCAGCAGCATCGAGGGGGGGACGGGAAAACTGTTTTTT
NA	once	TRBV9	TRBJ2-3	CASSLEARADTQYF	TGTGCCAGCAGCTTAGAAGCTCGGGCAGATACGCAGTATTTT
NA	NA	TRBV19	TRBJ2-1	CASSIRGKNEQFF	TGTGCCAGTAGTATTAGGGGGAAAAACGAGCAGTTCTTC
NA	NA	TRBV21-1	TRBJ1-5	CASSPQLREGQPQHF	TGTGCCAGCAGCCCACAGTTAAGGGAAGGTCAGCCCCAGCATTTT
NA	few	TRBV19	TRBJ1-5	CASSINLGDQPQHF	TGTGCCAGTAGTATAAATTTGGGAGATCAGCCCCAGCATTTT
NA	NA	TRBV4-1	TRBJ1-1	CASSQGHTEAFF	TGCGCCAGCAGCCAAGGACACACTGAAGCTTTCTTT
TRBD1	NA	TRBV19	TRBJ1-1	CASSITGVNTEAFF	TGTGCCAGTAGTATAACAGGGGTGAACACTGAAGCTTTCTTT
TRBD1	NA	TRBV7-2	TRBJ2-7	CASSLKTGGSYEQYF	TGTGCCAGCAGCCTCAAGACAGGGGGCTCCTACGAGCAGTACTTC
TRBD1	NA	TRBV4-1	TRBJ1-2	CASSQEPRTGGYTF	TGCGCCAGCAGCCAAGAGCCCCGGACAGGGGGCTACACCTTC
TRBD1	NA	TRBV25-1	TRBJ1-4	CASSEYGGQGANEKLFF	TGTGCCAGCAGTGAATATGGGGGACAGGGGGCTAATGAAAAACTGTTTTTT
NA	NA	TRBV6-5	TRBJ2-5	CASSSHGTQETQYF	TGTGCCAGCAGCTCCCATGGGACACAAGAGACCCAGTACTTC
TRBD2	NA	TRBV15	TRBJ2-5	CATSRDRAGTQETQYF	TGTGCCACCAGCAGAGATCGAGCGGGGACCCAAGAGACCCAGTACTTC
TRBD1	NA	TRBV7-3	TRBJ1-2	CASSQGQGFGGYTF	TGTGCCAGCAGCCAAGGACAGGGCTTTGGTGGCTACACCTTC
NA	NA	TRBV19	TRBJ1-2	CASSRQVSNYGYTF	TGTGCCAGTAGCCGACAGGTTTCCAACTATGGCTACACCTTC
TRBD1	NA	TRBV7-2	TRBJ2-7	CASSSRTGVYEQYF	TGTGCCAGCAGCTCACGGACAGGGGTCTACGAGCAGTACTTC
NA	NA	TRBV27	TRBJ2-5	CASSLSIVETQYF	TGTGCCAGCAGTTTATCGATAGTTGAGACCCAGTACTTC
TRBD1	NA	TRBV30	TRBJ1-6	CAWTLYPGQGYSPLHF	TGTGCCTGGACTTTGTACCCCGGACAGGGGTATTCACCCCTCCACTTT
NA	NA	TRBV4-2	TRBJ1-1	CASSHLGRTEAFF	TGTGCCAGCAGCCACCTAGGGCGGACTGAAGCTTTCTTT
NA	NA	TRBV7-2	TRBJ2-3	CASSSTLNTQYF	TGTGCCAGCAGCTCAACACTAAATACGCAGTATTTT
TRBD2	NA	TRBV10-3	TRBJ2-1	CAISSGGAYNEQFF	TGTGCCATCAGCTCCGGGGGGGCGTACAATGAGCAGTTCTTC
NA	once	TRBV19	TRBJ2-7	CASSDRDRERQHF	TGTGCCAGTAGTGACCGGGACCGGGAAAGACAGCACTTC
TRBD1	NA	TRBV29-1	TRBJ1-2	CSVRQGMDYGYTF	TGCAGCGTACGACAGGGGATGGACTATGGCTACACCTTC
NA	NA	TRBV2	TRBJ1-4	CAGQAGVANEKLFF	TGTGCCGGTCAAGCGGGAGTTGCTAATGAAAAACTGTTTTTT